The 23 T cell receptor beta chains below were found in one sample sequenced in a study of naive and memory T cell subsets. Two oligonucleotides, mixed equimolar, formed the beta constant-region primer covering TRBC1 and TRBC2. The ligated cDNA underwent four PCR rounds using SP2 and nested alpha and beta constant-region primers. One entry per CDR3 protein results from TCRdb running MiXCR on the UMI-ligation and nested PCR reads. The sample holds some 110,000 distinct CDR3 sequences, just over 35% seen once. The sample was central memory CD4+ T cells from blood. These receptors came from a human donor in good health.

The CDR3 region has the DNA TGTGCCAGCAGCCGGACAGCCAGCTCCTACGAGCAGTACTTC. Translation gives CASSRTASSYEQYF. The chain uses TRBV14 and TRBJ2-7; tentative D call: TRBD1 (6 bases). The germline gives CDR1 SGHDN, CDR2 FVKESK. This CDR3 is built from 14 residues. The V and J ends lost 4 bases and 0 bases respectively, with 10 bases between them. Full variable domain (rest looked up from reference TRBV14 and TRBJ2-7): EAGVTQFPSHSVIEKGQTVTLRCDPISGHDNLYWYRRVMGKEIKFLLHFVKESKQDESGMPNNRFLAERTGGTYSTLKVQPAELEDSGVYFCASSRTASSYEQYFGPGTRLTVT.

The rearrangement uses TRBV21-1 and TRBJ1-2; the table's D call, TRBD1, was not checked against the DNA. TRBV21-1 is a pseudogene locus. The CDR3 covers 13 residues. CDR3 protein: CASRTGGYYGYTF. The CDR3 DNA is TGTGCCAGCAGGACAGGGGGTTACTATGGCTACACCTTC.

V usage is TRBV7-9 and J usage is TRBJ2-1, with TRBD2 identical over 11 bases. The CDR3 has 13 residues. Per germline, CDR1 SEHNR and CDR2 FQNEAQ (reference sequence). V gave up 7 bases and J gave up 8 bases; unmatched junction bases: 4. This CDR3 is CASILAGGDEQFF. CDR3 nucleotide sequence: TGTGCCAGCATCCTAGCGGGAGGCGATGAGCAGTTCTTC.

CDR3 DNA sequence: TGTGCCAGCAGTGTATCGGCGCGCAATGAGCAGTTCTTC. As protein: CASSVSARNEQFF. The chain couples TRBV2 to TRBJ2-1; D unresolved. V was trimmed by 4 bases and J by 6 bases, leaving 10 bases between them. CDR1 is SNHLY and CDR2 is FYNNEI in the germline V gene. This CDR3 comprises 13 residues.

This clonotype came up a few times. The gene calls are TRBV6-2 or TRBV6-3 and TRBJ2-3, with D perhaps matching TRBD1 or TRBD2 (5 bases each). The CDR3 loop spans 13 amino acids. Trimming pared 6 bases from V and 12 bases from J, leaving 19 bases between. Germline values: CDR1 MNHEY, CDR2 SVGEGT. CDR3 amino acids: CASSFFLGTAQYF. DNA for the CDR3: TGTGCCAGCAGCTTCTTCCTCGGGACGGCCCAGTATTTT.

This clonotype was seen a handful of times. The CDR3 region has the DNA TGTGCCAGCAGCTGGGACAGTACCTACGAGCAGTACTTC. Its translation is CASSWDSTYEQYF. The gene calls are TRBV7-3 and TRBJ2-7, with TRBD1 matching 7 bases. CDR1 and CDR2 (germline): SGHTA, FQGTGA. This CDR3 is built from 13 residues. V gave up 4 bases and J gave up 2 bases; unmatched junction bases: 2.

This clonotype occurred a few times. The chain has TRBV20-1 and TRBJ2-3; 11 bases agree with TRBD2. This CDR3 has 15 residues. Trimming cost V 3 bases and J 2 bases; bases outside gene matches: 4. The germline V gene encodes CDR1 DFQATT and CDR2 SNEGSKA (reference sequence). CDR3 nucleotides: TGCAGTGCTAGCACTAGCGGGAGAGTCACAGATACGCAGTATTTT. Encoded protein: CSASTSGRVTDTQYF.

The chain combines TRBV12-3 or TRBV12-4 with TRBJ2-4, with D perhaps matching TRBD1 (6 bases). The CDR3 totals 15 residues. The germline V and J ends were trimmed by 6 bases and 2 bases, with 14 bases remaining between them. This CDR3 reads CASSTFRGPKNIQYF. CDR3 nucleotide sequence: TGTGCCAGCAGCACCTTCAGGGGCCCCAAAAACATTCAGTACTTC.

CDR3 nucleotides: TGTGCCTGGGCTCCGGGAACTAACTATGGCTACACCTTC. It encodes CAWAPGTNYGYTF. The V and J genes are TRBV30 and TRBJ1-2; D gene ambiguous. Per the germline V gene, CDR1 is GTSNPN and CDR2 is SVGIG (reference sequence). The CDR3 is made up of 13 amino acids. V was clipped by 5 bases and J by 0 bases, with 10 bases between them.

The chain is built from TRBV28 and TRBJ2-7; possibly TRBD1 for D (6 bases). Trimming pared 3 bases from V and 0 bases from J, leaving 21 bases between. Germline lookup yields CDR1 MDHEN and CDR2 SYDVKM. The CDR3 extends over 18 amino acids. The CDR3 reads CASSFLLLYSDSSYEQYF. For the CDR3, the DNA is TGTGCCAGCAGTTTTTTATTGTTGTATTCGGACAGCTCCTACGAGCAGTACTTC.

This clonotype showed up many times. Compared with germline, one end of the junction differs, possibly owing to a read error. This rearrangement joins TRBV20-1 to TRBJ1-5; tentative D call: TRBD1 (5 bases). This CDR3 has 14 residues. The germline V gene has CDR1 DFQATT and CDR2 SNEGSKA (reference sequence). As DNA, the CDR3 is TGCAGTGCTAGTGGGGACGGTAGCAAGCAGCCCCAGCATTTT. Translating gives CSASGDGSKQPQHF.

This clonotype was seen a handful of times. This chain joins TRBV2 and TRBJ2-1; 7 nucleotides agree with TRBD2. The CDR3 is made up of 13 amino acids. Germline values: CDR1 SNHLY, CDR2 FYNNEI. Germline trimming cut 0 bases from V and 12 bases from J; bases unmatched to any gene: 5. DNA for the CDR3: TGTGCCAGCAGTGAAGCAACTAGCGTCCCGCAGTTCTTC. Amino acids: CASSEATSVPQFF.

J is TRBJ1-5 and V is TRBV20-1; 8 nucleotides match TRBD1. CDR1 is DFQATT and CDR2 is SNEGSKA in the germline V gene (reference sequence). The CDR3 covers 16 residues. With 1 base clipped from V and 2 bases from J, the junction kept 7 bases outside the gene matches. The DNA for the CDR3 is TGCAGTGCTAGAGCCCCAAGGGACAGGCGCAATCAGCCCCAGCATTTT. Residues: CSARAPRDRRNQPQHF.

The rearrangement joins TRBV11-2 to TRBJ1-3; perhaps TRBD1 as D (5 bases). Germline loops: CDR1 SGHAT, CDR2 FQNNGV. This CDR3 spans 15 amino acids. Trimming pared 1 base from V and 3 bases from J, leaving 10 bases between. This CDR3 reads CASSLAGTGGNTIYF. CDR3 DNA: TGTGCCAGCAGCTTAGCCGGGACTGGTGGAAACACCATATATTTT.

In its sample, this clonotype was seen once. A junction end diverges from the germline sequence, so it may reflect a read error. The chain recombines TRBV15 with TRBJ2-3, with D perhaps being TRBD1 or TRBD2 (7 bases each). CDR3 length: 16 residues. Germline lookup yields CDR1 LNHNV and CDR2 YYDKDF (reference sequence). CDR3 coding DNA: TGTGCCACCAGCAGAGATCACACAGCGGGGACAGCTACGCAGTATTTT. Translated: CATSRDHTAGTATQYF.

This clonotype has a handful of counts. The CDR3 region is CASQLQDPGSQYF. The CDR3 DNA sequence: TGTGCCAGCCAACTCCAGGACCCCGGGAGCCAGTACTTC. The V gene is TRBV6-1, the J gene TRBJ2-5, with TRBD2 as a possible D gene (6 bases). V was shortened by 8 bases and J by 10 bases, with 20 bases between the two germline ends. Germline CDR1 MNHNS, CDR2 SASEGT. The CDR3 has 13 residues.

The J gene is TRBJ2-3, the V gene TRBV27; no reliable D call. The ends were cut back, 1 base at V and 0 bases at J, with 11 bases in the middle. Germline CDR1 and CDR2: MNHEY and SMNVEV (reference sequence). The CDR3 runs to 16 residues. CDR3 in amino acids: CASSLFSPLSTDTQYF. Written as DNA, the CDR3 is TGTGCCAGCAGTTTATTCTCCCCGCTTAGCACAGATACGCAGTATTTT.

This clonotype has at least ten counts. V usage is TRBV20-1 and J usage is TRBJ2-1, with unresolved D. There are 14 residues in the CDR3. Germline V gene sequence: CDR1 DFQATT, CDR2 SNEGSKA (reference sequence). The ends were cut back, 0 bases at V and 1 base at J, with 7 bases in the middle. The CDR3 loop is CSARDGRSYNEQFF. The CDR3 DNA reads as TGCAGTGCTAGAGACGGACGATCCTACAATGAGCAGTTCTTC.

This clonotype appeared a few times. The J gene is TRBJ2-7, the V gene TRBV21-1; the table's D call TRBD1 went unverified against the DNA. TRBV21-1 is given as a pseudogene. The CDR3 totals 13 residues. Here the CDR3 DNA reads TGTGCCAGCATGCGTGACAGGGCCTACGAGCAGTACTTC. It translates to CASMRDRAYEQYF.

The chain recombines TRBV28 with TRBJ2-1; 7 positions match TRBD1. The CDR3 spans 14 residues. The germline CDR1 and CDR2 sequences are MDHEN and SYDVKM. After removal of 6 bases from V and 3 bases from J, the junction contained 5 bases not matched to a gene. Here the CDR3 reads CASRAGTVYNEQFF. CDR3 sequence (DNA): TGTGCCAGCAGGGCCGGGACAGTCTACAATGAGCAGTTCTTC.

The chain joins TRBV20-1 to TRBJ2-3, with no clear D. V gave up 1 base and J gave up 5 bases, with 4 bases separating them. CDR3 length: 11 amino acids. Germline assignment: CDR1 DFQATT and CDR2 SNEGSKA (reference sequence). The CDR3 is CSARAGDTQYF. As DNA, the CDR3 is TGCAGTGCTAGAGCTGGAGATACGCAGTATTTT.

This chain links TRBV9 with TRBJ2-1, with D possibly being TRBD1 or TRBD2 (5 bases each). The CDR3 has 15 amino acids. V lost 2 bases to trimming and J lost 5 bases, with 14 bases between them. CDR1 SGDLS and CDR2 YYNGEE come from the germline V gene. The CDR3 here is CASSVSGQNHNEQFF. DNA for the CDR3: TGTGCCAGCAGCGTTTCGGGGCAGAACCACAATGAGCAGTTCTTC.

The chain uses TRBV5-1 and TRBJ2-1, with D perhaps assigned TRBD1 or TRBD2 (5 bases each). Trimming took off 0 bases at V and 10 bases at J, with 14 bases between the two ends. The CDR3 has 14 amino acids. CDR1 SGHRS and CDR2 YFSETQ come from the germline V gene. CDR3 in DNA: TGCGCCAGCAGCTTGGAGTTGGGGGTCGGGGAGCAGTTCTTC. This sequence encodes CASSLELGVGEQFF.